These T cell receptor beta chains were read from a single sample in a study of blood T cell repertoires in COVID-19. Sequencing was performed with immunoSEQ multiplex PCR; in TCRdb, only in-frame clones are kept and a portion is missing. The sample shows 270,000 or so clones, roughly 84% of them seen only once. Input material: peripheral blood. These receptors all come from a woman younger than 35 with acute or convalescent COVID-19. Both conserved end residues are part of each CDR3. The D gene is left open where the match is weak. Some rows mark clone size as missing; the rest say once, few, many or name a class of expanded clone.

J gene	D gene	V gene	clone size	CDR3 protein	CDR3 DNA
TRBJ2-3	TRBD1	TRBV5-6	NA	CASILQGQLTQYF	TGTGCCAGCATATTACAGGGACAGCTCACGCAGTATTTT
TRBJ2-3	TRBD2	TRBV27	NA	CASSWGTNRDTQYF	TGTGCCAGCAGTTGGGGGACTAACAGGGATACGCAGTATTTT
TRBJ1-4	TRBD1	TRBV6-6	once	CASSKGTAINEKLFF	TGTGCCAGCAGTAAGGGGACAGCCATTAATGAAAAACTGTTTTTT
TRBJ2-7	NA	TRBV6-6	NA	CASSPQGYEQYF	TGTGCCAGCAGTCCACAGGGTTACGAGCAGTACTTC
TRBJ1-2	NA	TRBV29-1	few	CSVVDPRDGYTF	TGCAGCGTTGTCGATCCCAGGGATGGCTACACCTTC
TRBJ2-7	NA	TRBV2	few	CASSEEVSLEQYF	TGTGCCAGCAGTGAGGAGGTATCCCTCGAGCAGTACTTC
TRBJ1-1	NA	TRBV2	once	CVDDGGTEAFF	TGTGTCGACGACGGGGGCACTGAAGCTTTCTTT
TRBJ1-6	TRBD1	TRBV5-1	NA	CASLKPDRGPNSPLHF	TGCGCCAGTCTGAAGCCCGACAGGGGACCCAATTCACCCCTCCACTTT
TRBJ2-2	TRBD1	TRBV15	NA	CATSNPFAGQGGTGELFF	TGTGCCACCAGCAACCCATTTGCCGGACAGGGGGGGACCGGGGAGCTGTTTTTT
TRBJ2-2	TRBD2	TRBV6-2/TRBV6-3	NA	CASSYPKTSGSTGELFF	TGTGCCAGCAGTTACCCAAAAACTAGCGGGAGTACCGGGGAGCTGTTTTTT
TRBJ1-6	TRBD1	TRBV10-3	NA	CAIRQGGAGSPLHF	TGTGCCATCAGGCAAGGGGGCGCGGGATCACCCCTCCACTTT
TRBJ2-7	NA	TRBV6-6	NA	CASVQGQLSSYEQYF	TGTGCCAGCGTCCAGGGGCAGCTTTCCTCCTACGAGCAGTACTTC
TRBJ2-2	NA	TRBV20-1	NA	CSASGTPYTGELFF	TGCAGTGCTAGTGGGACTCCCTACACCGGGGAGCTGTTTTTT
TRBJ2-7	NA	TRBV27	NA	CASSLSGSKSYEQYF	TGTGCCAGCAGTTTATCGGGCAGTAAGTCCTACGAGCAGTACTTC
TRBJ1-1	NA	TRBV5-1	NA	CASSRAGTEAFF	TGCGCCAGCAGCCGGGCGGGAACTGAAGCTTTCTTT
TRBJ2-5	TRBD2	TRBV7-6	many	CASSLVAQGGGQETQYF	TGTGCCAGCAGCTTAGTTGCCCAGGGCGGGGGGCAAGAGACCCAGTACTTC
TRBJ2-6	NA	TRBV7-2	NA	CASSFGMSSGANVLTF	TGTGCCAGCAGCTTCGGGATGAGCTCTGGGGCCAACGTCCTGACTTTC
TRBJ1-2	TRBD1	TRBV7-2	NA	CASSSTGQGNYGYTF	TGTGCCAGCAGCTCGACGGGACAGGGTAACTATGGCTACACCTTC
TRBJ1-5	TRBD1	TRBV6-5	NA	CASSPQGWDNQPQHF	TGTGCCAGCAGCCCACAGGGGTGGGACAATCAGCCCCAGCATTTT
TRBJ1-2	NA	TRBV6-1	NA	CASSEARGTYGYTF	TGTGCCAGCAGTGAAGCGCGGGGAACCTATGGCTACACCTTC
TRBJ2-7	TRBD2	TRBV6-5	NA	CASRLSRLAPNEQYF	TGTGCCAGCCGACTCTCCAGACTAGCCCCTAACGAGCAGTACTTC
TRBJ1-4	TRBD1	TRBV6-4	NA	CARGTGSREKLFF	TGTGCCAGGGGGACAGGGTCGAGAGAAAAACTGTTTTTT
TRBJ1-1	NA	TRBV29-1	NA	CSVPSPTEAFF	TGCAGCGTCCCCAGTCCTACTGAAGCTTTCTTT
TRBJ2-4	NA	TRBV3-1/TRBV3-2	NA	CASRSGPGIQYF	TGTGCCAGCAGAAGCGGACCCGGCATTCAGTACTTC
TRBJ1-1	NA	TRBV6-5	NA	CASSPSGFATEAFF	TGTGCCAGCAGCCCGTCAGGGTTCGCCACTGAAGCTTTCTTT
TRBJ2-5	TRBD1	TRBV11-2	NA	CASSFQDRAGQETQYF	TGTGCCAGCAGCTTCCAGGACAGGGCGGGACAAGAGACCCAGTACTTC
TRBJ2-1	TRBD2	TRBV18	few	CASSPPGGSDTEQFF	TGTGCCAGCTCACCACCGGGCGGGAGTGACACTGAGCAGTTCTTC
TRBJ1-2	NA	TRBV5-1	NA	CASSLAGVDGYTF	TGCGCCAGCAGCTTGGCAGGGGTCGATGGCTACACCTTC
TRBJ2-5	TRBD2	TRBV7-2	NA	CASSRKWGGETQYF	TGTGCCAGCAGCCGCAAGTGGGGGGGGGAGACCCAGTACTTC
TRBJ2-7	TRBD2	TRBV30	NA	CAWSLGLYPAQYF	TGTGCCTGGAGTCTGGGACTATACCCGGCGCAGTACTTC
TRBJ2-7	NA	TRBV5-4	NA	CASSPGTLDYEQYF	TGTGCCAGCAGCCCGGGGACACTGGACTACGAGCAGTACTTC
TRBJ1-3	NA	TRBV15	NA	CATSRVWGLDSGNTIYF	TGTGCCACCAGCAGAGTTTGGGGACTGGACTCTGGAAACACCATATATTTT
TRBJ2-7	TRBD1	TRBV7-8	NA	CASSQTGATYEQYF	TGTGCCAGCAGTCAGACAGGGGCCACCTACGAGCAGTACTTC
TRBJ1-4	NA	TRBV5-6	NA	CASSGPNEKLFF	TGTGCCAGCAGCGGGCCTAATGAAAAACTGTTTTTT
TRBJ2-2	TRBD2	TRBV5-6	NA	CASSASGREGKSDTGELFF	TGTGCCAGCAGCGCGTCGGGGCGGGAGGGCAAATCGGACACCGGGGAGCTGTTTTTT
TRBJ1-6	NA	TRBV7-9	NA	CASSLVGTLNSPLHF	TGTGCCAGCAGCTTAGTGGGGACACTTAATTCACCCCTCCACTTT
TRBJ2-1	TRBD2	TRBV11-2	NA	CASSLEPAGKYNEQFF	TGTGCCAGCAGCTTAGAACCAGCGGGGAAATACAATGAGCAGTTCTTC
TRBJ1-1	NA	TRBV7-8	few	CASSLFGGNTEAFF	TGTGCCAGCAGCTTATTCGGGGGGAACACTGAAGCTTTCTTT
TRBJ2-7	TRBD2	TRBV6-1	few	CASSEGFLAGGYEQYF	TGTGCCAGCAGTGAAGGCTTCTTAGCGGGGGGCTACGAGCAGTACTTC
TRBJ2-1	NA	TRBV11-2	NA	CASSFSILAASYNEQFF	TGTGCCAGCAGCTTTTCGATTTTAGCGGCCTCCTACAATGAGCAGTTCTTC
TRBJ1-6	NA	TRBV9	NA	CASSVAWGLNSPLHF	TGTGCCAGCAGCGTAGCGTGGGGGCTCAATTCACCCCTCCACTTT